Below are 25 T cell receptor beta chains sequenced from a single sample in a study of OX40 agonist ivuxolimab in advanced cancers. Some clones are missing from TCRdb's copy, which holds only in-frame ones; the method was immunoSEQ multiplex PCR. Of tens of thousands of clones listed, more than 80% were seen once; the top ten hold about 9%. The material was CD4+ or CD8+ T cells sorted from blood, obtained in a trial of the OX40 agonist ivuxolimab. These receptors were obtained from an adult with an advanced solid tumor such as melanoma, head and neck, liver or kidney cancer.

The gene calls are TRBV4-1 and TRBJ2-3; the D gene is possibly TRBD1 (5 bases). CDR1 and CDR2 from the germline V gene are MGHRA and YSYEKL. The CDR3 consists of 15 residues. Deletions cut 0 bases from V and 8 bases from J, with 15 bases between. The DNA for the CDR3 is TGCGCCAGCAGCCAAGAGGCCCCCAGCCAGGGTACGCAGTATTTT. Amino acid sequence: CASSQEAPSQGTQYF.

The chain is built from TRBV7-6 and TRBJ2-5, with TRBD2 matching 8 bases. The germline V gene encodes CDR1 SGHVS and CDR2 FNYEAQ. CDR3 length: 17 amino acids. The trim removed 1 base at V and 2 bases at J, leaving 9 bases unmatched. CDR3 region: CASSLGSSGSLQETQYF. The CDR3 DNA reads as TGTGCCAGCAGCTTAGGTTCCAGCGGGAGCCTTCAAGAGACCCAGTACTTC.

The chain employs TRBV5-1 and TRBJ1-2; no firm D call. The CDR3 totals 12 residues. The V gene lost 0 bases and the J gene lost 8 bases, with 8 bases spanning the gap. Per the germline V gene, CDR1 is SGHRS and CDR2 is YFSETQ. The CDR3, as DNA: TGCGCCAGCAGCTTGGTAGGGAAAGGCTACACCTTC. Amino acid sequence: CASSLVGKGYTF. Full variable domain (remainder filled in from reference TRBV5-1 and TRBJ1-2): KAGVTQTPRYLIKTRGQQVTLSCSPISGHRSVSWYQQTPGQGLQFLFEYFSETQRNKGNFPGRFSGRQFSNSRSEMNVSTLELGDSALYLCASSLVGKGYTFGSGTRLTVV.

DNA for the CDR3: TGCGCCAGCAGCTTGGAGGGACCCAATTATGGCTACACCTTC. This encodes CASSLEGPNYGYTF. This chain joins TRBV5-1 and TRBJ1-2; a weak D match, TRBD1 (5 bases). V was clipped by 0 bases and J by 5 bases, with 11 bases between them. This CDR3 is built from 14 residues. Germline-derived CDR1 and CDR2 are SGHRS and YFSETQ.

J is TRBJ1-4 and V is TRBV25-1, with D hard to call. Germline-derived CDR1 and CDR2 are MGHDK and SYGVNS. Trimming pared 5 bases from V and 0 bases from J, leaving 7 bases between. This CDR3 spans 14 amino acids. CDR3 nucleotides: TGTGCCAGCAGTTTAGACGCAACTAATGAAAAACTGTTTTTT. Encoded protein: CASSLDATNEKLFF. Looking up the rest from reference TRBV25-1 and TRBJ1-4 gives the full variable domain: EADIYQTPRYLVIGTGKKITLECSQTMGHDKMYWYQQDPGMELHLIHYSYGVNSTEKGDLSSESTVSRIRTEHFPLTLESARPSHTSQYLCASSLDATNEKLFFGSGTQLSVL.

CDR3 nucleotides: TGTGCCAGCTCAGAGGCACTAGCGGGAGCCTACGAGCAGTACTTC. Its translation: CASSEALAGAYEQYF. The chain is built from TRBV18 and TRBJ2-7, with 11 bases lining up with TRBD2. The length of the CDR3 is 15 residues. J was trimmed by 2 bases and V by 5 bases; bases with no gene match: 5. The germline V gene encodes CDR1 KGHSH and CDR2 LQKENI.

This sequence joins TRBV4-1 and TRBJ2-7; 11 positions agree with TRBD1. CDR3 length equals 14 residues. CDR1 is MGHRA, CDR2 YSYEKL, per germline. Trimming at V came to 4 bases and at J to 5 bases, leaving 4 bases not matched to a gene. CDR3 in amino acids: CASSPWDRGDEQYF. The CDR3 bases are TGCGCCAGCAGCCCATGGGACAGGGGGGACGAGCAGTACTTC.

This clone appeared a single time. V gene TRBV2 combines with J gene TRBJ2-5; 10 bases line up with TRBD1. CDR3 size: 13 residues. Germline V lookup: CDR1 SNHLY, CDR2 FYNNEI. Trimming took 7 bases from V and 4 from J; bases not matched to a gene: 3. The CDR3 here is CASNRQGAETQYF. The CDR3 nucleotides read TGTGCCAGCAATAGACAGGGGGCAGAGACCCAGTACTTC.

The V and J genes are TRBV6-5 and TRBJ2-2, with D perhaps matching TRBD2 (5 bases). The CDR3 is made up of 13 amino acids. CDR1 is MNHEY, CDR2 SVGAGI, per germline. Trimming left V 6 bases short and J 5 bases short, with 10 bases between. The CDR3 here is CASSVPGTGELFF. CDR3 bases: TGTGCCAGCAGCGTTCCGGGAACCGGGGAGCTGTTTTTT.

The chain uses TRBV6-5 and TRBJ1-4; D is possibly TRBD1 (6 bases). Germline-derived CDR1 and CDR2 are MNHEY and SVGAGI. V lost 2 bases and J lost 8, with 12 bases in between. CDR3 size: 14 residues. CDR3 sequence: CASSYAGVGEKLFF. The CDR3 DNA is TGTGCCAGCAGTTACGCAGGGGTAGGGGAAAAACTGTTTTTT.

This chain joins TRBV7-2 and TRBJ2-3, with D hard to call. V dropped 5 bases and J dropped 2 bases, with 23 bases sitting between them. Looked up from germline, CDR1 is SGHTA and CDR2 is FQGNSA. The CDR3 covers 18 residues. Here the CDR3 DNA reads TGTGCCAGCAGCCTTTCCGGGCCTCGTTATTCGCTCACAGATACGCAGTATTTT. Protein: CASSLSGPRYSLTDTQYF.

This clone is a singleton in its sample. The chain recombines TRBV10-1 with TRBJ2-5; D might be TRBD1 (5 bases). Trimming left V 5 bases short and J 1 base short, with 8 bases between. The CDR3 sequence is 13 residues long. Looked up from germline, CDR1 is WNHNN and CDR2 is SYGVQD (reference sequence). CDR3 nucleotides: TGCGCCAGCAGTCAGGGCCCCCAAGAGACCCAGTACTTC. Translation: CASSQGPQETQYF.

This clone was detected only a few times. The chain joins TRBV10-3 to TRBJ2-7, with D possibly being TRBD1 or TRBD2 (5 bases each). Germline values: CDR1 ENHRY, CDR2 SYGVKD. There are 15 residues in the CDR3. Trimming cost V 10 bases and J 2 bases, with 21 bases left between them. CDR3 in DNA: TGTGCCACGACAGATCCGGGATCCAATCCCTACGAGCAGTACTTC. Translating gives CATTDPGSNPYEQYF.

This rearrangement joins TRBV27 to TRBJ2-1; 7 bases are a match to TRBD1. From germline, CDR1 is MNHEY and CDR2 SMNVEV (reference sequence). V lost 4 bases and J lost 3; bases outside the gene matches: 0. This CDR3 contains 13 residues. The CDR3 loop is CASSYRGYNEQFF. The CDR3 region has the DNA TGTGCCAGCAGTTACAGGGGCTACAATGAGCAGTTCTTC.

This clone was seen a handful of times. The rearrangement joins TRBV2 to TRBJ2-5; TRBD2 aligns across 8 bases. This CDR3 comprises 15 residues. CDR1 and CDR2 (germline): SNHLY, FYNNEI. J was trimmed by 5 bases and V by 4 bases; bases with no gene match: 9. This CDR3 reads CASSGTGGLGETQYF. The DNA for the CDR3 is TGTGCCAGCAGTGGAACGGGGGGGCTAGGGGAGACCCAGTACTTC. Variable domain in full (rest from reference TRBV2 and TRBJ2-5): EPEVTQTPSHQVTQMGQEVILRCVPISNHLYFYWYRQILGQKVEFLVSFYNNEISEKSEIFDDQFSVERPDGSNFTLKIRSTKLEDSAMYFCASSGTGGLGETQYFGPGTRLLVL.

The genes are TRBV23-1 and TRBJ2-7; possible D gene TRBD1, 6 bases. TRBV23-1 is designated an ORF whose function remains uncertain. CDR3 length equals 14 residues. V lost 4 bases and J lost 9, with 19 bases in between. The CDR3 nucleotides are TGCGCCAGCAGTCGGGGGAATAGGGGGTGGATGCAGTACTTC. It is translated as CASSRGNRGWMQYF.

The chain couples TRBV12-5 to TRBJ1-2; no definite D call. The CDR3 runs 13 residues. The germline V gene encodes CDR1 LGHNT and CDR2 FRNRAP. Deletions cut 3 bases from V and 6 bases from J, with 11 bases between. CDR3 nucleotides: TGTGCTAGTGGTTTCTCCGGGATTAATGGCTACACCTTC. This encodes CASGFSGINGYTF.

This sequence joins TRBV28 and TRBJ2-1, with D possibly being TRBD1 (6 bases). Germline CDR1 and CDR2: MDHEN and SYDVKM. This CDR3 has 15 amino acids. V lost 3 bases and J lost 12, with 21 bases in between. The CDR3 is CASSLGAGTPWGQFF. The CDR3 DNA reads as TGTGCCAGCAGTTTGGGGGCCGGGACGCCGTGGGGGCAGTTCTTC.

This sequence joins TRBV28 and TRBJ1-1, with 9 nucleotides matching TRBD1. CDR3 size: 13 residues. V shed 8 bases and J 5 bases; nucleotides not matched to a gene: 6. CDR1 MDHEN and CDR2 SYDVKM come from the germline V gene. The CDR3 DNA is TGTGCCAGCGGGGGACAGGGATGGACTGAAGCTTTCTTT. This sequence encodes CASGGQGWTEAFF.

The chain couples TRBV27 to TRBJ2-7, with D unresolved. Germline CDR1 and CDR2: MNHEY and SMNVEV (reference sequence). The CDR3 spans 17 residues. V was pared by 1 base and J by 2 bases, with 18 bases between. The CDR3 coding sequence is TGTGCCAGCAGTTTATTAAGGTCGTCTACAAAAGCCTACGAGCAGTACTTC. This translates into CASSLLRSSTKAYEQYF.

The chain joins TRBV9 to TRBJ1-1; the D gene is possibly TRBD1 (5 bases). The ends were cut back, 0 bases at V and 3 bases at J, with 12 bases in the middle. In germline, CDR1 is SGDLS, CDR2 YYNGEE. CDR3 length equals 15 residues. DNA for the CDR3: TGTGCCAGCAGCGTAGCGGAGGGGCACGACACTGAAGCTTTCTTT. It is translated as CASSVAEGHDTEAFF.

J is TRBJ2-1 and V is TRBV7-8; D not resolved. This CDR3 spans 13 amino acids. Germline CDR1 reads SGHVS; CDR2 reads FQNEAQ. Trimming took 2 bases from V and 14 from J, leaving 16 bases between them. The CDR3 sequence is CASSLTPFLDEFF. In nucleotides, the CDR3 is TGTGCCAGCAGCTTAACCCCATTTTTGGACGAGTTCTTC. Full variable domain (remainder filled in from reference TRBV7-8 and TRBJ2-1): GAGVSQSPRYKVAKRGQDVALRCDPISGHVSLFWYQQALGQGPEFLTYFQNEAQLDKSGLPSDRFFAERPEGSVSTLKIQRTQQEDSAVYLCASSLTPFLDEFFGPGTRLTVL.

This chain connects TRBV9 to TRBJ1-5; tentatively, D is TRBD1 (5 bases). This CDR3 has 14 residues. With 3 bases removed from V and 0 bases from J, the gap between germline ends came to 7 bases. Germline V gene lookup returns CDR1 SGDLS and CDR2 YYNGEE. As DNA, the CDR3 is TGTGCCAGCAGCGGGGGACTTAGCAATCAGCCCCAGCATTTT. Its protein is CASSGGLSNQPQHF.

In nucleotides, the CDR3 is TGTGCCAGTAAGACAGGGACCGATACGCAGTATTTT. This encodes CASKTGTDTQYF. V and J are TRBV28 and TRBJ2-3; TRBD1 agrees at 7 bases. The germline gives CDR1 MDHEN, CDR2 SYDVKM. J was trimmed by 6 bases and V by 9 bases; bases with no gene match: 6. The CDR3 contains 12 residues.

This clone was seen once. This chain connects TRBV5-1 to TRBJ2-4; TRBD2 agrees at 11 bases. J lost 8 bases, V lost 4 bases, and 11 bases had no gene match. Germline CDR1 and CDR2: SGHRS and YFSETQ. There are 16 residues in the CDR3. CDR3 amino acids: CASSPEPSGGFHIQYF. The CDR3 nucleotides read TGCGCCAGCAGCCCGGAGCCTAGCGGGGGGTTCCACATTCAGTACTTC.